The rows below give T cell receptor beta chains drawn from one sample of a study of early T cells in non-severe SARS-CoV-2 infection. MiXCR was run by TCRdb on the 5' RACE reads, yielding one entry per CDR3 protein. The repertoire holds 55,000 to 80,000 distinct CDR3 sequences, with approximately 9.2% as singletons. Sample: whole blood, taken at baseline. The receptors here all came from an adult who was a healthcare worker with PCR-confirmed SARS-CoV-2 infection or an uninfected control (not recorded which). The CDR3 runs from the conserved cysteine through the conserved F or W. D genes are given only for firm matches. Size is omitted from some rows. Given values are once, few, many or a class for expanded clones.

>.|TRBV15|TRBD1|TRBJ1-1
TGTGCCACCAGCAGGGCCGGGACAGGGGTTTTACGAGCTTTCTTT
CATSRAGTGVLRAFF
>.|TRBV18|.|TRBJ1-2
TGTGCCAGCTCATCCACAGGGAACAACTATGGCTACACCTTC
CASSSTGNNYGYTF
>many|TRBV30|TRBD2|TRBJ2-1
TGTGCCTGGAGTTCGACTAGCATGAATGAGCAGTTCTTC
CAWSSTSMNEQFF
>.|TRBV6-5|.|TRBJ1-3
TGTGCCAGCAGTTATGGAAGGGGCAGGGACACCATATATTTC
CASSYGRGRDTIYF
>many|TRBV25-1|.|TRBJ1-4
TGTGCCAGCAGTGAATTGGAAAACCGTAATGAAAAACTGTTTTTT
CASSELENRNEKLFF
>many|TRBV5-1|.|TRBJ2-1
TGCGCCAGCAGCCCGGAGGGGAGCTCCTACAATGAGCAGTTCTTC
CASSPEGSSYNEQFF
>few|TRBV6-5|.|TRBJ1-1
TGTGCCAGCAGTCCACCCATAGGGAACACTGAAGCTTTCTTT
CASSPPIGNTEAFF
>many|TRBV6-2/TRBV6-3|.|TRBJ2-4
TGTGCCAGCACCCACGAGGTCAAAAACATTCAGTACTTC
CASTHEVKNIQYF
>few|TRBV7-9|.|TRBJ2-7
TGTGCCAGCAGCCGCCGGGACTCTGACTCCTACGAGCAGTACTTC
CASSRRDSDSYEQYF
>.|TRBV4-1|TRBD2|TRBJ2-1
TGCGCCAGCAGCCCACATATCGTACTAGCGGGAGAACTTGATGAGCAGTTCTTC
CASSPHIVLAGELDEQFF
>many|TRBV6-2/TRBV6-3|TRBD1|TRBJ1-5
TGTGCCAGCAGTTACCCCGGGACAGGGGGCAAGCCCCAGCATTTT
CASSYPGTGGKPQHF
>.|TRBV11-2|.|TRBJ2-7
TGTGCCACAGCGAAGACAGGAACCTACGAGCAGTACTTC
CATAKTGTYEQYF
>many|TRBV18|TRBD1|TRBJ1-5
TGTGCCAGCTCATTTGAAGGGACAGGGCCGAATAGCAATCAGCCCCAGCATTTT
CASSFEGTGPNSNQPQHF
>few|TRBV14|.|TRBJ1-2
TGTGCCAGCAGCCCGGATACTAACTATGGCTACACCTTC
CASSPDTNYGYTF
>many|TRBV12-3/TRBV12-4|TRBD1|TRBJ2-2
TGTGCCAGCAGTCTTGGACAGGGGACCCTCACCGGGGAGCTGTTTTTT
CASSLGQGTLTGELFF
>.|TRBV3-1|TRBD1|TRBJ2-5
TGTGCCAGCAGCCCCGGACAGGGGGCGAGGCAAGAGACCCAGTACTTC
CASSPGQGARQETQYF
>once|TRBV20-1|TRBD2|TRBJ2-1
TGCAGTGCTAGAGATCGGACTAGCGGAAAGGAGCAGTTCTTC
CSARDRTSGKEQFF
>.|TRBV20-1|.|TRBJ1-5
TGCAGTGCTAGAGGTGGGGGACCTAGCAATCAGCCCCAGCATTTT
CSARGGGPSNQPQHF
>.|TRBV18|.|TRBJ2-7
TGTGCCAGCTCTTCACTCTCCTACGAGCAGTACTTC
CASSSLSYEQYF